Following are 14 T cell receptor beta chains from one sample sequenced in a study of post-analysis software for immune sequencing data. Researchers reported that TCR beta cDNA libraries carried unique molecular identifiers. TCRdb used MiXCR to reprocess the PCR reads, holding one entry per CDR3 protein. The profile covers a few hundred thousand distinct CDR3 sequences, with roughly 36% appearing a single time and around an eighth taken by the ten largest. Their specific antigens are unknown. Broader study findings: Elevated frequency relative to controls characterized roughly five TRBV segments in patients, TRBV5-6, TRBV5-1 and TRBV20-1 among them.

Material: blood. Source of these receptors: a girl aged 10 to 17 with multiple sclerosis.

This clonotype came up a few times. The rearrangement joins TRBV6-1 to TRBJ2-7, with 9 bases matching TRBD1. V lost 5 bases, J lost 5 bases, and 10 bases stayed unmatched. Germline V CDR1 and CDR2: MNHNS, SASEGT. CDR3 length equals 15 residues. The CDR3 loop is CASSILRTGEDEQYF. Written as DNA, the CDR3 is TGTGCCAGCAGTATTCTGCGGACAGGGGAGGACGAGCAGTACTTC.

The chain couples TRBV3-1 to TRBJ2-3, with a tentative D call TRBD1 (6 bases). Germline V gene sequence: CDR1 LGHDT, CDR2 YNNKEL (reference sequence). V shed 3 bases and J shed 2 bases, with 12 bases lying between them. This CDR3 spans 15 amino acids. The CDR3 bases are TGTGCCAGCAGCCATACAGGGTCTGACACAGATACGCAGTATTTT. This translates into CASSHTGSDTDTQYF.

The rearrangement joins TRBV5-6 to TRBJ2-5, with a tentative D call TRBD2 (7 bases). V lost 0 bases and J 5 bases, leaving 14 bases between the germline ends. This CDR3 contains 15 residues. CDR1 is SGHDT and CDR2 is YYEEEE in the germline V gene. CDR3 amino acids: CASSLVRGGEETQYF. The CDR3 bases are TGTGCCAGCAGCTTGGTGAGGGGGGGCGAGGAGACCCAGTACTTC.

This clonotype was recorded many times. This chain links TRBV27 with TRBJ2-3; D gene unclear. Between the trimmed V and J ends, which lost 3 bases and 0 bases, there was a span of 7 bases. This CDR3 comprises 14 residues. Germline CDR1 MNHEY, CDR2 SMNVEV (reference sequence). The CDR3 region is CASSLKQSTDTQYF. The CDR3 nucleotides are TGTGCCAGCAGTTTGAAACAGAGCACAGATACGCAGTATTTT.

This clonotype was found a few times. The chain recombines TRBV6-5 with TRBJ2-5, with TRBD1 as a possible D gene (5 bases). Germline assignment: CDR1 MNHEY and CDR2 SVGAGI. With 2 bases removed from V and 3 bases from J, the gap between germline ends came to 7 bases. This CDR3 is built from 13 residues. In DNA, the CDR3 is TGTGCCAGCAGTTACAGGACAAAAGAGACCCAGTACTTC. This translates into CASSYRTKETQYF.

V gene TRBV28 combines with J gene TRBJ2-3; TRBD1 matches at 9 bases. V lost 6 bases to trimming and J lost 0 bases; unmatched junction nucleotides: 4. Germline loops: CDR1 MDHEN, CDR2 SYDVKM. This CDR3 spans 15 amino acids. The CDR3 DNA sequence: TGTGCCAGCAGGACGGACAGGGGAAGCACAGATACGCAGTATTTT. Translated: CASRTDRGSTDTQYF.

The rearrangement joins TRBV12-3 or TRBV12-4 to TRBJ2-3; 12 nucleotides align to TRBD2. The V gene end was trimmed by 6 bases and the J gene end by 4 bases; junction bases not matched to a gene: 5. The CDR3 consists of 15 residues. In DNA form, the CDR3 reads TGTGCCAGCAGCCCTAGCGGGGGGGGCGCAGATACGCAGTATTTT. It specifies CASSPSGGGADTQYF.

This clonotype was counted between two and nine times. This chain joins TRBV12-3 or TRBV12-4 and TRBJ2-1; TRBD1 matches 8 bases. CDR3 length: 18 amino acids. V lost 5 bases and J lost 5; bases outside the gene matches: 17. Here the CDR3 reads CASSPRTGKASLDNEQFF. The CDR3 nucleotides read TGTGCCAGCAGTCCCCGGACAGGGAAGGCGAGCTTGGACAATGAGCAGTTCTTC.

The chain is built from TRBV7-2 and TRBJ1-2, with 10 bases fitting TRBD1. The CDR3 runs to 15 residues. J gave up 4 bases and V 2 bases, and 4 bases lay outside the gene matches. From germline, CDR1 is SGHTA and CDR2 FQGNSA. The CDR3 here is CASSLNRDRGYGYTF. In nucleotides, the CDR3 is TGTGCCAGCAGCTTAAACCGGGACAGGGGCTATGGCTACACCTTC.

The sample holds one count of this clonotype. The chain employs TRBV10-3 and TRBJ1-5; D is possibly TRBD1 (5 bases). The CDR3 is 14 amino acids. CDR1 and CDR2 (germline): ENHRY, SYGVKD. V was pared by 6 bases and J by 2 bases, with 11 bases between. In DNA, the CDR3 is TGTGCCATCAGGGGGGACGGACGCAATCAGCCCCAGCATTTT. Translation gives CAIRGDGRNQPQHF.

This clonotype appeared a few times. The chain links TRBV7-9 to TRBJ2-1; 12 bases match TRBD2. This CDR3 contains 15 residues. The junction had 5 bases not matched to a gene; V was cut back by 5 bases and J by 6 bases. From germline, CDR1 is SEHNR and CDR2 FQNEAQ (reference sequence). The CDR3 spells CASSPEGLAGNEQFF. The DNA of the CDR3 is TGTGCCAGCAGCCCGGAGGGACTAGCGGGCAATGAGCAGTTCTTC.

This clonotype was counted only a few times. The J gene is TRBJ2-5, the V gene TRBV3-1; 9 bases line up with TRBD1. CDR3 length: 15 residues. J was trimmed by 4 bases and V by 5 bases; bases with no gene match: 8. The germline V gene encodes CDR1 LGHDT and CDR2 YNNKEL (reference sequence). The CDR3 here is CASSSTGGQGETQYF. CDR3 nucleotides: TGTGCCAGCAGCTCGACAGGGGGTCAAGGAGAGACCCAGTACTTC.

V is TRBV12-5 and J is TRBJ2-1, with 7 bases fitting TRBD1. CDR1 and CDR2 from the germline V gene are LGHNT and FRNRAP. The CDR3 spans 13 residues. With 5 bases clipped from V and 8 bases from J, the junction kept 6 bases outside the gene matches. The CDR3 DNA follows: TGTGCTAGTGGTGACAGGGCTCGGGATGAGCAGTTCTTC. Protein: CASGDRARDEQFF.

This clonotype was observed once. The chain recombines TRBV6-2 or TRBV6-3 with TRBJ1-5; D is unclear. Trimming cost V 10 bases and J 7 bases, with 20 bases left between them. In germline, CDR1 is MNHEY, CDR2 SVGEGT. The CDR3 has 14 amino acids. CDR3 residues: CATTDGRSWQPQHF. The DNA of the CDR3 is TGTGCCACCACGGATGGGAGGAGTTGGCAGCCCCAGCATTTT.